This T cell receptor beta chain was identified during a study of shared clonotypes between healthy human individuals. Overall study: The study used three CD4 naive, three CD4 memory, two CD8 naive and one CD8 memory plate per donor. Study results and caveats: Naive CD4 clonotypes were shared across several donors at around 5%. Richness estimates generally favored naive over memory subsets.

In the naive CD8 group, cells lacked CD45RO and were positively selected for CCR7, so terminally differentiated effector memory CD45RA+ cells were left out. Assay: immunoSEQ multiplex PCR; the TCRdb copy retains only in-frame clones and omits some. Among 760,000 or so clones listed, around 96% were seen once. Turning to this clone: Its antigen is unidentified.

This CDR3 comprises 15 residues. CDR1 and CDR2 from the germline V gene are SGHRS and YFSETQ. The V gene lost 2 bases and the J gene lost 2 bases, with 14 bases spanning the gap. The clonotype originates from a man under 40 in good health. Sequenced: naive CD8+ T cells sorted from blood. The V call is TRBV5-1, the J call TRBJ2-7, with D possibly TRBD2 on 5 matching bases. CDR3 sequence reads: CASSLGGSGTYEQYF. Written as DNA, the CDR3 is TGCGCCAGCAGCTTAGGTGGGAGTGGAACCTACGAGCAGTACTTC.